The 30 T cell receptor beta chains presented below share a single source sample, sequenced in a study of vaccination and CD4 T cells after COVID-19. The treatment: approximately 10-day PBMC culture with coronavirus spike peptide pools or control peptides (ViraFEST assay). The antigens these receptors bind are not known. At the Johns Hopkins FTIC core, DNA taken from cultured CD4+ T cells was sequenced by way of the Oncomine TCR Beta short-read assay. Each CDR3 protein gets one entry after TCRdb re-called the PCR reads with MiXCR. The sample comprises about 15,000 distinct CDR3 sequences, approximately 40% of which are singletons, and 20% rests with the top ten. The sequencing input was cultured CD4+ T cells from blood. All receptors derive from a human donor with COVID-19.

The rearrangement links TRBV4-2 to TRBJ1-5; 12 nucleotides match TRBD1. With V trimmed by 3 bases and J by 6 bases, 6 bases remained unmatched. The CDR3 is 16 residues long. The germline V gene has CDR1 LGHNA and CDR2 YNFKEQ. The CDR3 is CASSQGQGAGSQPQHF. The CDR3 nucleotides are TGTGCCAGCAGCCAGGGACAGGGGGCCGGGAGTCAGCCCCAGCATTTT.

V gene TRBV27 combines with J gene TRBJ2-4; 13 nucleotides agree with TRBD2. In germline, CDR1 is MNHEY, CDR2 SMNVEV (reference sequence). The CDR3 length is 19 residues. V lost 5 bases, J lost 0 bases, and 10 bases stayed unmatched. The DNA of the CDR3 is TGTGCCAGCAGTCAAACTAGCGGGGGGGATTCATTAGCCAAAAACATTCAGTACTTC. Translating gives CASSQTSGGDSLAKNIQYF.

This clonotype was observed once. The chain couples TRBV4-1 to TRBJ2-1; 9 nucleotides line up with TRBD1. The CDR3 length is 17 residues. Germline CDR1 and CDR2: MGHRA and YSYEKL. V lost 1 base to trimming and J lost 2 bases; unmatched junction nucleotides: 6. CDR3 region: CASSQGVRTGAYNEQFF. The CDR3 DNA reads TGCGCCAGCAGCCAAGGGGTGAGGACAGGGGCCTACAATGAGCAGTTCTTC.

With respect to this clonotype: The junction differs from germline at one of its ends, possibly a read error. The chain carries TRBV12-5 and TRBJ2-5, with a tentative D call TRBD2 (6 bases). Germline V lookup: CDR1 LGHNT, CDR2 FRNRAP. This CDR3 is 12 amino acids long. The CDR3 sequence: CACGLEGETQYF. CDR3 DNA: TGTGCTTGTGGTCTGGAGGGGGAGACCCAGTACTTC.

This chain connects TRBV4-3 to TRBJ1-4; 7 bases fit TRBD1. CDR1 and CDR2 (germline): LGHNA, YSLEER. This CDR3 has 16 residues. With V trimmed by 0 bases and J by 4 bases, 5 bases remained unmatched. CDR3 loop: CASSQDRAGGNEKLFF. CDR3 nucleotides: TGCGCCAGCAGCCAAGATCGGGCAGGGGGTAATGAAAAACTGTTTTTT.

The chain uses TRBV14 and TRBJ2-3; no definite D call. This CDR3 comprises 12 residues. The V end lost 3 bases, the J end lost 2 bases, and 3 bases lay between the germline ends. Germline V gene data show CDR1 as SGHDN and CDR2 as FVKESK. As DNA, the CDR3 is TGTGCCAGCAGCCATCTCACAGATACGCAGTATTTT. Translation: CASSHLTDTQYF.

J is TRBJ1-5 and V is TRBV28; a possible D gene is TRBD1 (5 bases). Trimming pared 5 bases from V and 6 bases from J, leaving 14 bases between. Per the germline V gene, CDR1 is MDHEN and CDR2 is SYDVKM. This CDR3 is 14 amino acids long. The CDR3 DNA reads as TGTGCCAGCAGTCCTCGGGGGGGAGGTCAGCCCCAGCATTTT. Protein: CASSPRGGGQPQHF. The full variable domain, its missing parts supplied by reference TRBV28 and TRBJ1-5, is DVKVTQSSRYLVKRTGEKVFLECVQDMDHENMFWYRQDPGLGLRLIYFSYDVKMKEKGDIPEGYSVSREKKERFSLILESASTNQTSMYLCASSPRGGGQPQHFGDGTRLSIL.

Sample share makes this clonotype hyperexpanded. This chain joins TRBV20-1 and TRBJ2-5; D not resolved. Germline V lookup: CDR1 DFQATT, CDR2 SNEGSKA (reference sequence). The CDR3 is 12 amino acids. Trimming cost V 3 bases and J 5 bases, with 10 bases left between them. The CDR3 DNA follows: TGCAGTGCTAGGCCGGGTGGCGAGACCCAGTACTTC. This encodes CSARPGGETQYF.

Notes on this clonotype: It is likely a read error, because the conserved phenylalanine at the end of the CDR3 is missing. No DNA is shown, since the ends of the CDR3 on it are uncertain; the CDR3 is the one TCRdb lists. This rearrangement joins TRBV27 to TRBJ2-1; TRBD2 reflects the table's D call only, with no check against the DNA. The V gene's germline CDR1 is MNHEY and CDR2 SMNVEV (reference sequence). The CDR3 length is 10 residues, termini included. The CDR3 spells CASSWGPLAG.

The rearrangement links TRBV29-1 to TRBJ1-2; 8 nucleotides match TRBD1. V trimming: 6 bases; J trimming: 4 bases; junction bases outside the gene matches: 7. The CDR3 loop spans 13 amino acids. Per the germline V gene, CDR1 is SQVTM and CDR2 is ANQGSEA. The CDR3 DNA is TGCAGCGTCGCGACAGGGGTTAGCTATGGCTACACCTTC. Its protein is CSVATGVSYGYTF.

This clonotype has a handful of counts. This sequence joins TRBV7-3 and TRBJ1-1, with 7 bases fitting TRBD1. Unmatched junction bases numbered 4, after V lost 5 bases and J lost 1 base. CDR1 is SGHTA and CDR2 is FQGTGA in the germline V gene. This CDR3 is 14 amino acids long. The CDR3 DNA is TGTGCCAGCAGCCCCCGGACAGGGAACACTGAAGCTTTCTTT. Protein: CASSPRTGNTEAFF.

This clonotype was observed a handful of times. This rearrangement joins TRBV19 to TRBJ1-2; 7 bases agree with TRBD1. Germline CDR1 is LNHDA and CDR2 is SQIVND (reference sequence). The ends lost 3 bases at V and 4 bases at J; junction bases unmatched: 8. This CDR3 contains 15 residues. The chain's CDR3 is CASSMTGIGGYGYTF. CDR3 DNA sequence: TGTGCCAGTAGTATGACAGGGATCGGCGGCTATGGCTACACCTTC.

The chain recombines TRBV18 with TRBJ2-1; D call uncertain. Germline V lookup: CDR1 KGHSH, CDR2 LQKENI. The length of the CDR3 is 13 residues. Trimming pared 4 bases from V and 5 bases from J, leaving 9 bases between. CDR3 DNA sequence: TGTGCCAGCTCACATTCTAGAGACAATGAGCAGTTCTTC. The encoded protein is CASSHSRDNEQFF.

This rearrangement joins TRBV20-1 to TRBJ1-1; D is uncertain. Per germline, CDR1 DFQATT and CDR2 SNEGSKA (reference sequence). The length of the CDR3 is 13 residues. V was trimmed by 3 bases and J by 3 bases, leaving 11 bases between them. CDR3 in amino acids: CSASGISYTEAFF. CDR3 nucleotides: TGCAGTGCTAGTGGGATATCCTACACTGAAGCTTTCTTT.

There are a few counts of this clonotype. DNA of the CDR3: TGTGCCAGCAGCTTAGCGGCGGGACAGGAGTTCTACGAGCAGTACTTC. It codes for CASSLAAGQEFYEQYF. This sequence joins TRBV7-6 and TRBJ2-7; 8 bases fit TRBD1. CDR3 length: 16 amino acids. Germline assignment: CDR1 SGHVS and CDR2 FNYEAQ. The ends lost 0 bases at V and 3 bases at J; junction bases unmatched: 7.

This sequence joins TRBV12-3 or TRBV12-4 and TRBJ2-7; 11 positions match TRBD1. Trimming at V came to 6 bases and at J to 3 bases, leaving 4 bases not matched to a gene. The CDR3 runs to 14 residues. The CDR3 sequence is CASRTGTGGYEQYF. In DNA, the CDR3 is TGTGCCAGCAGGACCGGGACAGGGGGCTACGAGCAGTACTTC.

The chain employs TRBV30 and TRBJ1-1; TRBD1 is a possible D gene (5 bases). The CDR3 covers 17 residues. V lost 3 bases, J lost 1 base, and 21 bases lay in between. Germline V gene lookup returns CDR1 GTSNPN and CDR2 SVGIG (reference sequence). This CDR3 reads CAWRIRSRLRGNTEAFF. In DNA, the CDR3 is TGTGCCTGGAGGATAAGGAGCCGGTTGAGGGGGAACACTGAAGCTTTCTTT.

This chain links TRBV28 with TRBJ2-1, with 7 bases matching TRBD1. V lost 5 bases, J lost 9 bases, and 10 bases stayed unmatched. CDR3 length: 14 amino acids. In germline, CDR1 is MDHEN, CDR2 SYDVKM. CDR3 bases: TGTGCCAGCAGTGCGCCGGGACAGAATCTTGAGCAGTTCTTC. This sequence encodes CASSAPGQNLEQFF.

This chain joins TRBV20-1 and TRBJ2-1; D is undetermined. Trimming took off 0 bases at V and 8 bases at J, with 11 bases between the two ends. Per germline, CDR1 DFQATT and CDR2 SNEGSKA (reference sequence). The CDR3 runs to 13 residues. The CDR3, as DNA: TGCAGTGCTAGAGATGCCCTTCGGCATGAGCAGTTCTTC. The encoded protein is CSARDALRHEQFF.

This clonotype appeared a single time. The chain is built from TRBV6-1 and TRBJ1-2; 7 bases are shared with TRBD1. Germline assignment: CDR1 MNHNS and CDR2 SASEGT. The CDR3 loop spans 13 amino acids. V gave up 10 bases and J gave up 8 bases; unmatched junction bases: 13. Here the CDR3 reads CATNSNRGYGYTF. The CDR3 bases are TGTGCCACAAATTCGAACAGGGGTTACGGCTACACCTTC.

This clonotype was recorded a few times. This chain joins TRBV7-6 and TRBJ2-2; TRBD1 or TRBD2 may be the D gene (6 bases each). V lost 0 bases and J lost 5, with 19 bases in between. This CDR3 is built from 18 residues. Germline assignment: CDR1 SGHVS and CDR2 FNYEAQ. The chain's CDR3 is CASSLADQGTYQTGELFF. CDR3 DNA: TGTGCCAGCAGCTTAGCGGATCAGGGGACTTACCAAACCGGGGAGCTGTTTTTT.

This rearrangement joins TRBV7-3 to TRBJ2-5; D ambiguous. Germline CDR1 is SGHTA and CDR2 is FQGTGA. V gave up 6 bases and J gave up 4 bases, with 12 bases separating them. This CDR3 spans 13 amino acids. DNA of the CDR3: TGTGCCAGCAGACCGGGCCCCGGAGAGACCCAGTACTTC. As protein: CASRPGPGETQYF.

The rearrangement joins TRBV7-6 to TRBJ2-5, with 8 bases fitting TRBD1. The CDR3 covers 14 residues. J was trimmed by 3 bases and V by 5 bases; bases with no gene match: 5. The germline V gene has CDR1 SGHVS and CDR2 FNYEAQ. The CDR3 sequence: CASSLQTGEETQYF. The CDR3, as DNA: TGTGCCAGCAGCCTTCAGACAGGGGAAGAGACCCAGTACTTC.

J is TRBJ1-6 and V is TRBV20-1; a possible D gene is TRBD1 (5 bases). Between the trimmed V and J ends, which lost 3 bases and 4 bases, there was a span of 10 bases. Germline-derived CDR1 and CDR2 are DFQATT and SNEGSKA (reference sequence). This CDR3 has 14 residues. The CDR3 region is CSASGGSYNSPLHF. Here the CDR3 DNA reads TGCAGTGCTAGCGGGGGTTCTTATAATTCACCCCTCCACTTT.

The rearrangement links TRBV30 to TRBJ1-2; 7 nucleotides align to TRBD1. Trimming at V came to 5 bases and at J to 2 bases, leaving 8 bases not matched to a gene. The CDR3 runs 14 residues. The germline gives CDR1 GTSNPN, CDR2 SVGIG (reference sequence). The CDR3 is CAWATGAINYGYTF. The CDR3 DNA reads TGTGCCTGGGCAACAGGGGCGATCAACTATGGCTACACCTTC.

This rearrangement joins TRBV27 to TRBJ2-7; 8 bases are shared with TRBD1. This CDR3 region has 16 residues. CDR1 is MNHEY, CDR2 SMNVEV, per germline (reference sequence). V lost 4 bases and J lost 1; bases outside the gene matches: 9. The CDR3 here is CASSSARDRRSYEQYF. For the CDR3, the DNA is TGTGCCAGCAGTTCAGCCCGGGACAGGAGATCCTACGAGCAGTACTTC.

V and J are TRBV7-3 and TRBJ1-1, with a tentative D call TRBD1 (6 bases). Per the germline V gene, CDR1 is SGHTA and CDR2 is FQGTGA. This CDR3 comprises 14 residues. V lost 4 bases and J lost 1, with 10 bases in between. The CDR3 here is CASSSQGGNTEAFF. The CDR3 DNA reads TGTGCCAGCAGCTCACAGGGTGGGAACACTGAAGCTTTCTTT.

This chain connects TRBV20-1 to TRBJ2-3, with TRBD2 matching over 7 bases. The germline V gene has CDR1 DFQATT and CDR2 SNEGSKA (reference sequence). CDR3 length equals 13 residues. The CDR3 region has the DNA TGCAGCGGGGGGACGGCCGCTCTCCATACGCAGTATTTT. This codes for CSGGTAALHTQYF.

The chain carries TRBV11-3 and TRBJ2-1, with D tentatively TRBD1 or TRBD2 (7 bases each). The ends were cut back, 2 bases at V and 3 bases at J, with 14 bases in the middle. The CDR3 totals 16 residues. The germline V gene encodes CDR1 SGHNT and CDR2 YENEEA. The CDR3 spells CASSLQGGAFYNEQFF. The CDR3 DNA reads TGTGCCAGCAGCTTACAGGGGGGGGCGTTCTACAATGAGCAGTTCTTC.

In this sample, this clonotype turned up a few times. V and J are TRBV7-2 and TRBJ2-7; 10 bases align to TRBD2. Per germline, CDR1 SGHTA and CDR2 FQGNSA. With 3 bases clipped from V and 2 bases from J, the junction kept 10 bases outside the gene matches. The CDR3 covers 17 residues. In DNA, the CDR3 is TGTGCCAGCAGCTTTGCACGGACTAGCGGAACCGCCTACGAGCAGTACTTC. Translating it yields CASSFARTSGTAYEQYF.